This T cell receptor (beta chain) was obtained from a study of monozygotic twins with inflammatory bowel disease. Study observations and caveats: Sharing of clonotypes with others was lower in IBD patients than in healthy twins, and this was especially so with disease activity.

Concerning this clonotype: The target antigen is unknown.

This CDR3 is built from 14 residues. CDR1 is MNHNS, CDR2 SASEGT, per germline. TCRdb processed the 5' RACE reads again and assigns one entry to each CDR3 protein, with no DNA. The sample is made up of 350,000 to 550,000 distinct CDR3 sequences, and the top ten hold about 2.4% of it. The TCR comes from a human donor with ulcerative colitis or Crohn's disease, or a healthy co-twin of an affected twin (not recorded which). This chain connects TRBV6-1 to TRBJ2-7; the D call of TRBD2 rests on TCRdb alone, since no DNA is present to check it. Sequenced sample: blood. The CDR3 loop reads CASRSATSLSEQYF.